The 26 T cell receptor beta chains below come from one sample, sequenced in a study of shared clonotypes between healthy human individuals. Clones were read by immunoSEQ multiplex PCR, and TCRdb kept only the in-frame ones, dropping some. This sample has a few million clones, with over 90% found just once. Sequencing used naive CD4+ T cells from PBMCs. As to subset: CD45RA+ positively selected. The receptors stem from a man aged 18 to 29 in good health. Some clones in this sample may be carry-over from other donors' samples.

The J gene is TRBJ2-3, the V gene TRBV7-9, with D possibly called TRBD1 or TRBD2 (6 bases each). V dropped 2 bases and J dropped 4 bases, with 19 bases sitting between them. The germline gives CDR1 SEHNR, CDR2 FQNEAQ (reference sequence). The CDR3 runs 17 residues. CDR3 nucleotide sequence: TGTGCCAGCAGCTTACCTGCACGGGGGCCCGATTCAGATACGCAGTATTTT. Translating it yields CASSLPARGPDSDTQYF.

This clone is a singleton in its sample. The gene calls are TRBV30 and TRBJ1-4; 7 bases are shared with TRBD1. CDR3 length: 16 amino acids. Germline CDR1 reads GTSNPN; CDR2 reads SVGIG (reference sequence). With 3 bases clipped from V and 0 bases from J, the junction kept 7 bases outside the gene matches. The CDR3 spells CAWSHRQGPTNEKLFF. The CDR3 DNA reads as TGTGCCTGGAGCCACAGACAGGGACCAACTAATGAAAAACTGTTTTTT.

V usage is TRBV27 and J usage is TRBJ1-5, with no clear D. The V end was cut by 7 bases, the J end by 7 bases, with 14 bases between. CDR1 is MNHEY, CDR2 SMNVEV, per germline (reference sequence). The CDR3 sequence is 13 residues long. The CDR3 DNA follows: TGTGCCAGCACCCCGACTCGGGGACAGCCCCAGCATTTT. It translates to CASTPTRGQPQHF.

This clone has only one observation. The chain joins TRBV28 to TRBJ1-5; 7 nucleotides agree with TRBD1. There are 15 residues in the CDR3. J was trimmed by 7 bases and V by 3 bases; bases with no gene match: 9. Germline lookup yields CDR1 MDHEN and CDR2 SYDVKM. The CDR3 DNA reads TGTGCCAGCAGTTTCCGGGACAGAATTAACCAGCCCCAGCATTTT. It specifies CASSFRDRINQPQHF.

The V gene is TRBV19, the J gene TRBJ2-1; D not certain. The V gene lost 0 bases and the J gene lost 7 bases, with 7 bases spanning the gap. The CDR3 loop spans 13 amino acids. Per germline, CDR1 LNHDA and CDR2 SQIVND (reference sequence). The CDR3 coding sequence is TGTGCCAGTAGTATAGACCCCAGGAATGAGCAGTTCTTC. The encoded protein is CASSIDPRNEQFF.

This clone appeared once. The V call is TRBV9, the J call TRBJ2-2; TRBD1 matches 9 bases. CDR1 is SGDLS, CDR2 YYNGEE, per germline. The CDR3 runs 17 residues. Unmatched junction bases numbered 14, after V lost 4 bases and J lost 7 bases. The CDR3, as DNA: TGTGCCAGCAGCCCACGGGACAGGGTATTTTCGATCGGGGAGCTGTTTTTT. Encoded protein: CASSPRDRVFSIGELFF.

The V call is TRBV5-1, the J call TRBJ2-7; 7 bases map to TRBD2. The CDR3 is made up of 17 amino acids. Unmatched junction bases numbered 18, after V lost 4 bases and J lost 5 bases. Germline loops: CDR1 SGHRS, CDR2 YFSETQ. This chain's CDR3 is CASSQGRSGTPRDEQYF. As DNA, the CDR3 is TGCGCCAGCAGCCAAGGGAGGAGCGGGACCCCTCGGGACGAGCAGTACTTC. The entire variable domain, with the rest obtained from reference TRBV5-1 and TRBJ2-7, is as follows: KAGVTQTPRYLIKTRGQQVTLSCSPISGHRSVSWYQQTPGQGLQFLFEYFSETQRNKGNFPGRFSGRQFSNSRSEMNVSTLELGDSALYLCASSQGRSGTPRDEQYFGPGTRLTVT.

V is TRBV6-5 and J is TRBJ2-3, with 7 bases fitting TRBD1. Looked up from germline, CDR1 is MNHEY and CDR2 is SVGAGI. The CDR3 is made up of 16 amino acids. V lost 2 bases to trimming and J lost 4 bases; unmatched junction nucleotides: 9. The CDR3 nucleotides are TGTGCCAGCAGTTACGCAGGGACAGTAGGCGCAGATACGCAGTATTTT. Its protein is CASSYAGTVGADTQYF.

The rearrangement links TRBV2 to TRBJ1-2, with D uncertain. The CDR3 loop spans 13 amino acids. Trimming pared 6 bases from V and 8 bases from J, leaving 16 bases between. Germline loops: CDR1 SNHLY, CDR2 FYNNEI. The CDR3 is CASRLDGSWGYTF. The DNA of the CDR3 is TGTGCCAGCAGATTGGACGGATCTTGGGGCTACACCTTC.

This clone is a singleton in its sample. The chain joins TRBV27 to TRBJ2-2; D unresolved. The CDR3 is 11 amino acids. Germline values: CDR1 MNHEY, CDR2 SMNVEV (reference sequence). Trimming left V 10 bases short and J 6 bases short, with 9 bases between. The CDR3 loop is CATSAAGELFF. CDR3 in DNA: TGTGCCACATCCGCGGCCGGGGAGCTGTTTTTT.

The chain recombines TRBV9 with TRBJ2-7; 9 positions match TRBD1. This CDR3 is built from 15 residues. Germline V gene data show CDR1 as SGDLS and CDR2 as YYNGEE. After removal of 3 bases from V and 2 bases from J, the junction contained 6 bases not matched to a gene. CDR3: CASSDRQGGPYEQYF. The CDR3 nucleotides are TGTGCCAGCAGCGATCGACAGGGGGGGCCCTACGAGCAGTACTTC.

This clone has more than one count but fewer than ten. The chain recombines TRBV14 with TRBJ1-1; D remains unclear. CDR1 is SGHDN and CDR2 is FVKESK in the germline V gene. The germline V and J ends were trimmed by 5 bases and 5 bases, with 15 bases remaining between them. The CDR3 length is 14 residues. The CDR3 protein is CASSRTRMGTEAFF. The CDR3 DNA sequence: TGTGCCAGCAGCAGGACCCGCATGGGGACTGAAGCTTTCTTT.

V usage is TRBV4-2 and J usage is TRBJ2-3, with TRBD1 matching 9 bases. The trim removed 4 bases at V and 4 bases at J, leaving 6 bases unmatched. This CDR3 is 15 amino acids long. In germline, CDR1 is LGHNA, CDR2 YNFKEQ. The CDR3 bases are TGTGCCAGCAGCCCCCGGGACAGGGAGCCAGATACGCAGTATTTT. Amino acid sequence: CASSPRDREPDTQYF.

The V gene is TRBV7-2, the J gene TRBJ2-2; D is unresolved. The V and J ends lost 5 bases and 6 bases respectively, with 19 bases between them. CDR3 length: 16 amino acids. Germline V gives CDR1 SGHTA, CDR2 FQGNSA. The CDR3 DNA reads as TGTGCCAGCAGCCCAGACACTCCCAGTTTTTCCGGGGAGCTGTTTTTT. Translation: CASSPDTPSFSGELFF. The entire variable domain, with the rest obtained from reference TRBV7-2 and TRBJ2-2, is as follows: GAGVSQSPSNKVTEKGKDVELRCDPISGHTALYWYRQSLGQGLEFLIYFQGNSAPDKSGLPSDRFSAERTGGSVSTLTIQRTQQEDSAVYLCASSPDTPSFSGELFFGEGSRLTVL.

This clone is a singleton in its sample. The V and J genes are TRBV5-1 and TRBJ2-5; the D gene is possibly TRBD2 (6 bases). Germline values: CDR1 SGHRS, CDR2 YFSETQ. The germline V and J ends were trimmed by 0 bases and 4 bases, with 13 bases remaining between them. CDR3 length: 15 residues. The CDR3 protein is CASSLAPQGGETQYF. In nucleotides, the CDR3 is TGCGCCAGCAGCTTGGCCCCTCAGGGAGGAGAGACCCAGTACTTC. The entire variable domain, with the rest obtained from reference TRBV5-1 and TRBJ2-5, is as follows: KAGVTQTPRYLIKTRGQQVTLSCSPISGHRSVSWYQQTPGQGLQFLFEYFSETQRNKGNFPGRFSGRQFSNSRSEMNVSTLELGDSALYLCASSLAPQGGETQYFGPGTRLLVL.

This sequence joins TRBV7-7 and TRBJ2-5, with D unresolved. Trimming took 5 bases from V and 1 from J, leaving 8 bases between them. The CDR3 has 13 amino acids. Germline V gives CDR1 SSHAT, CDR2 FNYEAQ (reference sequence). The CDR3, as DNA: TGTGCCAGCAGCGTGACTCTCCAAGAGACCCAGTACTTC. Translation gives CASSVTLQETQYF.

V usage is TRBV29-1 and J usage is TRBJ2-3, with a possible D match to TRBD1 (5 bases). Looked up from germline, CDR1 is SQVTM and CDR2 is ANQGSEA. The CDR3 loop spans 13 amino acids. Trimming removed 5 bases from V and 2 bases from J, with 11 bases in between. The CDR3 here is CSVSTVLTDTQYF. The DNA for the CDR3 is TGCAGCGTTTCGACAGTCCTCACAGATACGCAGTATTTT.

This clone was recorded only once. This sample also contains other DNA sequences that code for the same CDR3. V and J are TRBV28 and TRBJ2-5, with 7 bases lining up with TRBD2. The CDR3 is made up of 14 amino acids. In germline, CDR1 is MDHEN, CDR2 SYDVKM. The J segment lost 2 bases and the V segment lost 3 bases, leaving 3 bases of the junction unmatched. CDR3 sequence (DNA): TGTGCCAGCAGTTTGGGAGGGCGACAAGAGACCCAGTACTTC. This codes for CASSLGGRQETQYF.

This chain links TRBV2 with TRBJ2-5, with 15 bases lining up with TRBD2. Germline V lookup: CDR1 SNHLY, CDR2 FYNNEI. This CDR3 is built from 16 residues. V lost 6 bases, J lost 5 bases, and 7 bases stayed unmatched. The CDR3 region is CASRKGLAGGLETQYF. The CDR3 DNA follows: TGTGCCAGCAGGAAAGGACTAGCGGGAGGGTTGGAGACCCAGTACTTC. Filled out from reference TRBV2 and TRBJ2-5, the complete variable domain reads EPEVTQTPSHQVTQMGQEVILRCVPISNHLYFYWYRQILGQKVEFLVSFYNNEISEKSEIFDDQFSVERPDGSNFTLKIRSTKLEDSAMYFCASRKGLAGGLETQYFGPGTRLLVL.

The CDR3 DNA reads as TGTGCCAGCAGCGCCGGGACAGCGAACTCTGGAAACACCATATATTTT. Its translation is CASSAGTANSGNTIYF. V and J are TRBV5-6 and TRBJ1-3, with 7 bases matching TRBD1. Germline V CDR1 and CDR2: SGHDT, YYEEEE. V gave up 4 bases and J gave up 0 bases; unmatched junction bases: 7. The CDR3 has 16 amino acids.

The gene calls are TRBV6-5 and TRBJ1-1; no clear D gene. The CDR3 contains 14 residues. With 0 bases removed from V and 2 bases from J, the gap between germline ends came to 7 bases. Germline assignment: CDR1 MNHEY and CDR2 SVGAGI. In DNA form, the CDR3 reads TGTGCCAGCAGTTACTCGACCCCAAACACTGAAGCTTTCTTT. This encodes CASSYSTPNTEAFF.

V is TRBV4-2 and J is TRBJ2-5, with 7 bases fitting TRBD2. With V trimmed by 0 bases and J by 4 bases, 8 bases remained unmatched. The germline gives CDR1 LGHNA, CDR2 YNFKEQ. The CDR3 totals 16 residues. DNA of the CDR3: TGTGCCAGCAGCCAAGATGTCAGCGGGACGGGAGAGACCCAGTACTTC. This sequence encodes CASSQDVSGTGETQYF.

This clone was seen just once. The chain joins TRBV18 to TRBJ2-1; tentative D call: TRBD2 (5 bases). CDR1 KGHSH and CDR2 LQKENI come from the germline V gene. With 6 bases removed from V and 4 bases from J, the gap between germline ends came to 13 bases. The CDR3 length is 14 residues. The CDR3 DNA reads as TGTGCCAGCTCCCGGACTGCCGATTACAATGAGCAGTTCTTC. It specifies CASSRTADYNEQFF.

The chain couples TRBV7-3 to TRBJ1-1, with TRBD1 matching 8 bases. V lost 4 bases, J lost 7 bases, and 17 bases stayed unmatched. Germline V gene data show CDR1 as SGHTA and CDR2 as FQGTGA. The CDR3 extends over 17 amino acids. The CDR3 loop reads CASSSYPTGAPSSEAFF. In DNA form, the CDR3 reads TGTGCCAGCAGCTCCTACCCGACAGGGGCCCCGTCGAGTGAAGCTTTCTTT. Together with reference TRBV7-3 and TRBJ1-1, the CDR3 gives the full variable domain: GAGVSQTPSNKVTEKGKYVELRCDPISGHTALYWYRQSLGQGPEFLIYFQGTGAADDSGLPNDRFFAVRPEGSVSTLKIQRTERGDSAVYLCASSSYPTGAPSSEAFFGQGTRLTVV.

This chain uses TRBV18 with TRBJ2-7; TRBD1 might be the D (5 bases). Germline values: CDR1 KGHSH, CDR2 LQKENI. The V end lost 4 bases, the J end lost 0 bases, and 10 bases lay between the germline ends. The CDR3 is 14 residues long. CDR3 sequence reads: CASSRPDSSYEQYF. The CDR3 DNA follows: TGTGCCAGCTCACGTCCCGACAGCTCCTACGAGCAGTACTTC.

A note on this clone: At the DNA level, this CDR3 is encoded by other sequences in the same sample as well. The chain uses TRBV18 and TRBJ2-7, with D maybe TRBD1 (5 bases). V was clipped by 0 bases and J by 5 bases, with 8 bases between them. From germline, CDR1 is KGHSH and CDR2 LQKENI. The CDR3 spans 13 residues. CDR3 amino acids: CASSPPGQDEQYF. The CDR3 DNA reads TGTGCCAGCTCACCACCGGGGCAGGACGAGCAGTACTTC. The entire variable domain, with the rest obtained from reference TRBV18 and TRBJ2-7, is as follows: NAGVMQNPRHLVRRRGQEARLRCSPMKGHSHVYWYRQLPEEGLKFMVYLQKENIIDESGMPKERFSAEFPKEGPSILRIQQVVRGDSAAYFCASSPPGQDEQYFGPGTRLTVT.